Sequencing of this T cell receptor (beta chain) was carried out in a study of blood T cell repertoires in COVID-19. For the study at large: T cells, B-cell-depleted T cells, or PBMCs supplied cDNA or gDNA.

Only in-frame clones appear in the TCRdb table, and some are missing; sequencing was by immunoSEQ multiplex PCR. The data contain about 180,000 clones, 60% to 80% of them singletons. V dropped 6 bases and J dropped 2 bases, with 13 bases sitting between them. The CDR3 loop spans 14 amino acids. From germline, CDR1 is MRHNA and CDR2 SNTAGT. Sequencing input: peripheral blood. The chain couples TRBV6-4 to TRBJ1-1; no reliable D call. The receptor was isolated from a woman in her seventies with acute or convalescent COVID-19. The CDR3 region is CASSAQRGNTEAFF. CDR3 DNA sequence: TGTGCCAGCAGCGCTCAAAGAGGAAACACTGAAGCTTTCTTT.